This TCR beta chain was retrieved from a study of post-analysis software for immune sequencing data. Study background: There were relapsing-remitting, secondary progressive and progressive-relapsing multiple sclerosis among the disease courses included. Study-wide points: About five TRBV segments were more frequent in patients than controls; TRBV5-6, TRBV5-1 and TRBV20-1 belonged to this group. F-measure co-clustering was strong for batch-matched samples. Those with multiple sclerosis, the patient group, showed significantly lower normalized Chao1 diversity than controls.

Trimming removed 0 bases from V and 9 bases from J; junction bases left unmatched: 13. Per germline, CDR1 DFQATT and CDR2 SNEGSKA (reference sequence). The CDR3 has 15 residues. The library was made from cDNA and included unique molecular identifiers. Input populations of about 1 to 11 million T cells gave rise to around 500,000 cDNA molecules. Each CDR3 protein gets one entry after TCRdb re-called the PCR reads with MiXCR. This sample has around 250,000 distinct CDR3 sequences, with about 40% found just once. A remark on this clonotype: Its antigen is unknown.

J is TRBJ1-1 and V is TRBV20-1; 7 positions agree with TRBD1. Sequenced material: blood. This TCR derives from a girl between 10 and 17 years old with multiple sclerosis. The CDR3 sequence is CSAREGVSRGQKAFF. CDR3 coding DNA: TGCAGTGCTAGAGAGGGGGTGAGCCGGGGACAGAAAGCTTTCTTT.